This is a list of T cell receptor beta chains from one sample in a study of blood T cells in healthy people across ages. Via MiXCR, TCRdb re-called the 5' RACE reads, giving one row per CDR3 protein. In the table there are hundreds of thousands of distinct CDR3 sequences, about 30% of which are singletons. Sequencing input: blood. The source of these receptors is a woman aged 80 or older in good health. Each CDR3 is given with its conserved first and last residue. Fields, in order: J gene, clone size, D gene, V gene, CDR3 protein, CDR3 DNA. A D gene is named only where the DNA matches it firmly. Clone size is given for some rows only: seen once, a few or many times, or a class if the clone is expanded.

>TRBJ2-7|.|.|TRBV9
CVSSVVARSEQYF
TGTGTCAGCAGCGTAGTAGCCCGGAGTGAGCAGTACTTC
>TRBJ1-2|many|TRBD1|TRBV20-1
CSARAQGDSNYGYTF
TGCAGTGCTAGAGCCCAGGGGGACAGTAACTATGGCTACACCTTC
>TRBJ2-2|once|.|TRBV7-8
CASKGPVNTGELFF
TGTGCCAGCAAGGGACCGGTGAATACCGGGGAGCTGTTTTTT
>TRBJ2-7|many|.|TRBV7-8
CASSLIVQGEQYF
TGTGCCAGCAGCTTAATTGTACAGGGAGAGCAGTACTTC
>TRBJ1-2|many|.|TRBV5-1
CASSLEGEGYTF
TGCGCCAGCAGCTTGGAAGGGGAGGGCTACACCTTC
>TRBJ2-2|few|TRBD2|TRBV6-2/TRBV6-3
CASSYGAGGRFGELFF
TGTGCCAGCAGTTACGGAGCGGGGGGAAGATTCGGGGAGCTGTTTTTT
>TRBJ1-5|few|.|TRBV6-5
CASGREAHQPQHF
TGTGCCAGCGGCCGGGAGGCCCATCAGCCCCAGCATTTT
>TRBJ1-4|many|.|TRBV11-2
CASSSTRDFSRGEKLFF
TGTGCCAGCAGCTCCACCCGGGACTTCTCCCGGGGTGAAAAACTGTTTTTT
>TRBJ1-2|.|TRBD1|TRBV20-1
CSASKDRSDGYTF
TGCAGTGCTAGTAAGGACAGGTCTGATGGCTACACCTTC
>TRBJ1-4|few|TRBD1|TRBV12-3/TRBV12-4
CASSTTGGDEKLFF
TGTGCCAGCAGCACGACAGGGGGCGATGAAAAACTGTTTTTT
>TRBJ2-1|many|.|TRBV6-5
CASTTGSSYNEQFF
TGTGCCAGCACAACAGGGAGCTCCTACAATGAGCAGTTCTTC
>TRBJ1-2|many|.|TRBV30
CAWSVLQGSYGYTF
TGTGCCTGGAGTGTACTCCAGGGGTCCTATGGCTACACCTTC
>TRBJ1-1|many|.|TRBV6-6
CASSPRGGGSTEAFF
TGTGCCAGCAGTCCCCGGGGAGGGGGGAGCACTGAAGCTTTCTTT
>TRBJ1-2|.|.|TRBV7-9
CASSRTKGYTF
TGTGCCAGCAGCCGTACGAAGGGCTACACCTTC
>TRBJ1-2|few|.|TRBV13
CASSSKQAGRWDYGYTF
TGTGCCAGCAGCTCCAAACAAGCGGGGAGGTGGGACTATGGCTACACCTTC
>TRBJ2-7|.|.|TRBV5-1
CASSSPDRLYEQYF
TGCGCCAGCAGCTCACCAGACAGGCTCTACGAGCAGTACTTC
>TRBJ2-3|.|TRBD2|TRBV7-2
CASGPLAGGTDTQYF
TGTGCCAGCGGCCCCTTGGCGGGGGGCACAGATACGCAGTATTTC
>TRBJ2-7|many|.|TRBV12-3/TRBV12-4
CASSLAASRSYEQYF
TGTGCCAGCAGTTTAGCGGCCAGCCGCTCCTACGAGCAGTACTTC
>TRBJ1-2|few|TRBD1|TRBV5-1
CASSLRTGGDGGYTF
TGCGCCAGCAGCTTGAGGACAGGGGGAGACGGTGGCTACACCTTC
>TRBJ2-1|many|.|TRBV12-3/TRBV12-4
CASSLGGDSHNEQFF
TGTGCCAGCAGTTTAGGGGGGGACTCCCACAATGAGCAGTTCTTC
>TRBJ1-4|.|.|TRBV5-1
CASSLGALGNEKLFF
TGCGCCAGCAGCCTCGGGGCTCTGGGTAATGAAAAACTGTTTTTT
>TRBJ2-7|.|.|TRBV30
CAWSLGNGPRAQNYEQYF
TGTGCCTGGAGCCTCGGGAACGGCCCTAGAGCCCAGAACTACGAGCAGTACTTC
>TRBJ2-2|.|.|TRBV7-9
CASSLVSQTNTGELFF
TGTGCCAGCAGCTTAGTATCCCAGACGAACACCGGGGAGCTGTTTTTT
>TRBJ2-1|.|.|TRBV6-4
CASTREAGGGNEQFF
TGTGCCAGCACCCGCGAAGCTGGGGGTGGCAATGAGCAGTTCTTC
>TRBJ2-1|many|TRBD2|TRBV7-6
CASSLGASGGYNEQFF
TGTGCCAGCAGCTTAGGTGCTAGCGGGGGTTACAATGAGCAGTTCTTC
>TRBJ2-2|.|TRBD2|TRBV20-1
CSASGGARTGELFF
TGCAGTGCTAGCGGGGGGGCGCGCACCGGGGAGCTGTTTTTT
>TRBJ2-3|many|TRBD2|TRBV2
CASSGRLAGATQYF
TGTGCCAGCAGTGGAAGACTAGCGGGGGCTACGCAGTATTTT
>TRBJ1-4|.|.|TRBV2
CAFKGQVNEKRFF
TGTGCCTTCAAGGGACAAGTAAACGAAAAACGGTTTTTT
>TRBJ2-7|many|.|TRBV5-4
CASSLAGRRPSYEQYF
TGTGCCAGCAGCTTGGCTGGCAGGAGACCCTCCTACGAGCAGTACTTC
>TRBJ2-1|many|TRBD2|TRBV20-1
CSARVGGGAPSYNEQFF
TGCAGTGCTAGAGTCGGCGGGGGGGCACCCTCCTACAATGAGCAGTTCTTC
>TRBJ1-4|.|.|TRBV5-1
CASSGGIYPNEKLFF
TGCGCCAGCAGCGGGGGGATCTATCCCAATGAAAAACTGTTTTTT
>TRBJ1-2|.|TRBD1|TRBV2
CASSGGQGARYGYTF
TGTGCCAGCAGTGGCGGACAGGGGGCGAGGTATGGCTACACCTTC
>TRBJ2-5|many|.|TRBV15
CATSREGTQETQYF
TGTGCCACCAGCAGAGAAGGGACACAAGAGACCCAGTACTTC
>TRBJ2-7|many|TRBD1|TRBV20-1
CSAREQGYEQYF
TGCAGTGCTAGAGAACAGGGGTACGAGCAGTACTTC
>TRBJ1-2|.|.|TRBV4-1
CASSQGALRQVDGYTF
TGCGCCAGCAGCCAAGGCGCGTTGCGGCAGGTGGATGGCTACACCTTC